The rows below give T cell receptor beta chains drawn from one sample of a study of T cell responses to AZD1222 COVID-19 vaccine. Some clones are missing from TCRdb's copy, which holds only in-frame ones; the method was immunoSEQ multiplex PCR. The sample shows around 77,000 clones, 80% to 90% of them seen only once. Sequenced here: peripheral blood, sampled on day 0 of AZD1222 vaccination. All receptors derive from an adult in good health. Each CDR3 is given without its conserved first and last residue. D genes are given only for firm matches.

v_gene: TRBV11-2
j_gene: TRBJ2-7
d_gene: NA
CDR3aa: ASSQRLDSYEQY

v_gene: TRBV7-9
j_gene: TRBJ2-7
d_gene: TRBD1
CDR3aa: ASSLGTGRYEQY

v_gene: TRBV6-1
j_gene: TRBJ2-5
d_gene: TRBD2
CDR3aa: ASSEAERGETQY

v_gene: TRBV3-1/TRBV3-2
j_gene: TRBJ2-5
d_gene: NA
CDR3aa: ASSQRETQY

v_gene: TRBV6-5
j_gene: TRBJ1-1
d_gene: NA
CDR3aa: ASSRSGKTNTEAF

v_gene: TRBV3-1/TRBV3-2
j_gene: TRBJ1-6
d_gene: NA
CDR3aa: ASSRTGDYNSPLH

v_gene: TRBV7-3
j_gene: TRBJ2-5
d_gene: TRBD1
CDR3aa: ASSQDRGAQETQY

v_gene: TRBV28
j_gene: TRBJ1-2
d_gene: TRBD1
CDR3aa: ASSQRWTGTTNPYGYT

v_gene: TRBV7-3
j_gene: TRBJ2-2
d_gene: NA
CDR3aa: ASSSNRNAGELF

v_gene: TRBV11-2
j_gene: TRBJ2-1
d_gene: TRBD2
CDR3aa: ASSRAGAHNEQF